The present T cell receptor beta chain was sequenced within a study of brain T cells in children with intractable seizures. This clone was found a few times. The antigen remains undetermined. The study, taken as a whole, reports: Pre- and post-surgery blood differed in depth, so pre-surgery absences may be undersampling. Patients' HCMV serostatus was unknown; virus specificity rests on CDR3 similarity alone.

Method: immunoSEQ multiplex PCR; TCRdb's copy keeps in-frame clones and lacks some. The table shows fewer than 50,000 clones, with around 90% occurring only once. V was trimmed by 4 bases and J by 1 base, leaving 11 bases between them. The germline V gene has CDR1 SGHRS and CDR2 YFSETQ. CDR3 length: 14 amino acids. Only cases whose brain tissue showed the highest T cell transcript signatures were sequenced. Patients received at least one anti-epileptic drug before surgery. The sequence was collected from a girl aged 2 to 10 with tuberous sclerosis and intractable seizures. The chain employs TRBV5-1 and TRBJ1-2; tentative D call: TRBD1 (5 bases). The sample consisted of peripheral blood, taken at surgery. The chain's CDR3 is CASSPGPINYGYTF. In nucleotides, the CDR3 is TGCGCCAGCAGCCCGGGACCGATTAACTATGGCTACACCTTC.